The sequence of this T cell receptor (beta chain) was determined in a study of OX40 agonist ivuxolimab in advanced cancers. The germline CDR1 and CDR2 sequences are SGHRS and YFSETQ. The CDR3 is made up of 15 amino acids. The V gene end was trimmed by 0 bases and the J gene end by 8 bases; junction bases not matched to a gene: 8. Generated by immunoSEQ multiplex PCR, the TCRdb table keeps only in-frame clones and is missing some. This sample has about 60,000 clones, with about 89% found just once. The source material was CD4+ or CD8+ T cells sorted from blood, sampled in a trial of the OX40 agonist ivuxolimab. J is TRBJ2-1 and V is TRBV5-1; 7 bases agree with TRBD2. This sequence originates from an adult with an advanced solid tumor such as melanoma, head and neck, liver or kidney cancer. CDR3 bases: TGCGCCAGCAGCTTGGTTGGGAGGGACGTGGATGAGCAGTTCTTC. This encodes CASSLVGRDVDEQFF.